Listed below are T cell receptor beta chains from one sample, sequenced in a study of regulatory T cells in long-lasting Graves disease. TCRdb processed the multiplex PCR reads anew with MiXCR; each CDR3 protein has one entry. The repertoire has roughly 430,000 distinct CDR3 sequences, 20% to 25% of them found once; the top ten carry approximately 14%. Sequencing used peripheral blood mononuclear cells (PBMCs), obtained when the disease was refractory, from a patient treated with antithyroid drugs. The receptors come from a female donor with Graves disease. The CDR3 runs from the conserved cysteine through the conserved F or W. The D gene is left open where the match is weak. Clone size, where shown, is once, few, many, or a class for clones that have expanded.

TRBJ2-7	TRBV18	TRBD1	many	CASSPGQASYEQYF	TGTGCCAGCTCACCGGGACAGGCGAGCTACGAGCAGTACTTC
TRBJ2-7	TRBV19	.	few	CASSIKEGDGYEQYF	TGTGCCAGTAGTATAAAGGAGGGGGACGGCTACGAGCAGTACTTC
TRBJ2-2	TRBV3-1	.	.	CASSQDPNRASTGELFF	TGTGCCAGCAGCCAAGATCCCAACAGGGCCTCAACCGGGGAGCTGTTTTTT
TRBJ2-5	TRBV15	TRBD2	many	CATSRDRATVGGETQYF	TGTGCCACCAGCAGAGATCGGGCCACAGTCGGGGGGGAGACCCAGTACTTC
TRBJ1-1	TRBV5-5	.	few	CASKESAVGTEAFF	TGTGCCAGCAAAGAATCGGCGGTAGGCACTGAAGCTTTCTTT
TRBJ1-5	TRBV24-1	.	.	CATSEQGPSNQPQHF	TGTGCCACCAGTGAACAGGGCCCAAGCAATCAGCCCCAGCATTTT
TRBJ1-2	TRBV28	.	many	CASSDGGLYYGYTF	TGTGCCAGCAGTGATGGGGGGTTGTACTATGGCTACACCTTC
TRBJ2-4	TRBV9	TRBD1	.	CASSTPPGTVENIQYF	TGTGCCAGCAGCACCCCCCCCGGGACAGTGGAAAACATTCAGTACTTC
TRBJ2-2	TRBV24-1	TRBD1	.	CATAPQGRTNTGELFF	TGTGCCACCGCGCCACAGGGGCGAACGAACACCGGGGAGCTGTTTTTT
TRBJ2-5	TRBV6-2/TRBV6-3	.	many	CASSYLRGGLQKETQYF	TGTGCCAGCAGTTACCTCCGAGGGGGGTTACAGAAGGAGACCCAGTACTTC
TRBJ2-3	TRBV29-1	.	once	CSVFPGESTDTQYF	TGCAGCGTTTTTCCCGGCGAAAGCACAGATACGCAGTATTTT
TRBJ2-7	TRBV7-2	.	few	CASSLNYGYEQYF	TGTGCCAGCAGCTTAAATTATGGCTACGAGCAGTACTTC
TRBJ2-3	TRBV7-2	.	.	CASSSTPEEWHTQYF	TGTGCCAGCAGTTCGACCCCGGAGGAATGGCATACGCAGTATTTT
TRBJ2-1	TRBV28	.	many	CASSPGSRAEQFF	TGTGCCAGCAGTCCCGGGTCGAGGGCTGAGCAGTTCTTC
TRBJ2-2	TRBV13	.	few	CASSVLARAGELFF	TGTGCCAGCAGCGTCCTAGCGAGGGCCGGGGAGCTGTTTTTT
TRBJ2-3	TRBV7-3	TRBD2	.	CASSLEGTSGDTQYF	TGTGCCAGCAGCTTAGAGGGAACTAGCGGAGATACGCAGTATTTT